A single sample gave rise to the 4 T cell receptor beta chains below, sequenced in a study of shared clonotypes between healthy human individuals. This table comes from immunoSEQ multiplex PCR, and its TCRdb copy is limited to in-frame clones, with some not included. The repertoire includes 2 million to 2.5 million clones, approximately 94% of them detected once, and 0.1% to 0.15% sits in the top ten. Sequencing was done on a sample of naive CD4+ T cells sorted from blood. Sample subset: CD45RA+ positively selected. These receptor sequences come from a man younger than 30 in good health.

Notes on this clone: Distinct nucleotide sequences in the sample also encode this CDR3. The chain has TRBV7-9 and TRBJ2-2, with D perhaps TRBD2 (5 bases). V lost 0 bases and J lost 2, with 7 bases in between. In germline, CDR1 is SEHNR, CDR2 FQNEAQ (reference sequence). There are 15 residues in the CDR3. CDR3 in amino acids: CASSLAEGNTGELFF. In DNA form, the CDR3 reads TGTGCCAGCAGCTTAGCCGAGGGTAACACCGGGGAGCTGTTTTTT.

The chain couples TRBV6-5 to TRBJ2-7; tentative D call: TRBD2 (5 bases). Trimming cost V 7 bases and J 0 bases, with 16 bases left between them. Germline CDR1 reads MNHEY; CDR2 reads SVGAGI. This CDR3 spans 15 amino acids. The CDR3 nucleotides read TGTGCCAGCAAATGGTACAGCGGAAGCTCCTACGAGCAGTACTTC. Translated: CASKWYSGSSYEQYF.

This clone was seen a single time. The genes are TRBV6-1 and TRBJ1-2; D call uncertain. Trimming took 3 bases from V and 6 from J, leaving 11 bases between them. The CDR3 extends over 13 amino acids. Germline loops: CDR1 MNHNS, CDR2 SASEGT. CDR3 in amino acids: CASSDHPANGYTF. The CDR3 nucleotides are TGTGCCAGCAGTGATCATCCAGCTAATGGCTACACCTTC.

The chain combines TRBV7-9 with TRBJ2-5; D might be TRBD2 (6 bases). The CDR3 sequence is 14 residues long. Looked up from germline, CDR1 is SEHNR and CDR2 is FQNEAQ (reference sequence). Trimming removed 5 bases from V and 3 bases from J, with 13 bases in between. The DNA of the CDR3 is TGTGCCAGCAGCATAAACAGGAGGGAAGAGACCCAGTACTTC. Protein sequence: CASSINRREETQYF.